This T cell receptor (beta chain) is drawn from a study of blood T cell repertoires in COVID-19. The table came from immunoSEQ multiplex PCR; TCRdb's copy has only in-frame clones and leaves some out. The profile shows 150,000 to 200,000 clones, roughly 82% of them singletons. The CDR3 contains 14 residues. Trimming cost V 7 bases and J 3 bases; bases outside gene matches: 8. Germline values: CDR1 MDHEN, CDR2 SYDVKM. The receptor comes from a middle-aged woman with COVID-19, enrolled during active disease. Sequenced input: peripheral blood. This chain joins TRBV28 and TRBJ2-7; 8 positions agree with TRBD2. The DNA for the CDR3 is TGTGCCAGCACCCCGGGTAGCGGGGACTACGAGCAGTACTTC. This gives the protein CASTPGSGDYEQYF.